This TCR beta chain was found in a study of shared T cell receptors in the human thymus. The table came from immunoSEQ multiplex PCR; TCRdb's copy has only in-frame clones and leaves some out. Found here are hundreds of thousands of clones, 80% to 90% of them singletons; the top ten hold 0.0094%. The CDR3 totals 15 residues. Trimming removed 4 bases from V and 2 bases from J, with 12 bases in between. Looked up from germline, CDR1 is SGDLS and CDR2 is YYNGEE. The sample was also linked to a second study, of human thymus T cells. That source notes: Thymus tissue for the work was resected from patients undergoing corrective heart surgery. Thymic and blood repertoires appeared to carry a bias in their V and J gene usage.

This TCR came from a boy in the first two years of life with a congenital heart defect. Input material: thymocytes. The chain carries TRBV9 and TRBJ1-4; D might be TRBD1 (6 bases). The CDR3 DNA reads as TGTGCCAGCAGCCCCCTGCAGGGGACTAATGAAAAACTGTTTTTT. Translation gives CASSPLQGTNEKLFF.